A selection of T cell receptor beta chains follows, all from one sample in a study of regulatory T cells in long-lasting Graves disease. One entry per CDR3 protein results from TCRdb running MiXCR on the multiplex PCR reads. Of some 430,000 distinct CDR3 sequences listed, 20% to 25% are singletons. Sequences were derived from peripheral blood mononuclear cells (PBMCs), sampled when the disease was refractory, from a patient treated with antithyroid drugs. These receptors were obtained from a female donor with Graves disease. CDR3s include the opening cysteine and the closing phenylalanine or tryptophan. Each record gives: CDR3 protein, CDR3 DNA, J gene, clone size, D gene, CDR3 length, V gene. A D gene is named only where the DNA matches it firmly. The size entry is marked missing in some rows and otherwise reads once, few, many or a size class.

CDR3 protein: CATSEPDRPNTEAFF
CDR3 DNA: TGTGCCACCAGTGAACCCGACAGACCGAACACTGAAGCTTTCTTT
J gene: TRBJ1-1
clone size: .
D gene: .
CDR3 length: 15
V gene: TRBV24-1

CDR3 protein: CASSLQGSPYEQYF
CDR3 DNA: TGTGCCAGCAGTCTACAGGGGTCCCCTTACGAGCAGTACTTC
J gene: TRBJ2-7
clone size: many
D gene: TRBD1
CDR3 length: 14
V gene: TRBV2

CDR3 protein: CSVAPSLRDTEAFF
CDR3 DNA: TGCAGCGTTGCCCCCTCCCTCCGGGACACTGAAGCTTTCTTT
J gene: TRBJ1-1
clone size: few
D gene: .
CDR3 length: 14
V gene: TRBV29-1

CDR3 protein: CAISEAEDEKLFF
CDR3 DNA: TGTGCCATCAGTGAGGCAGAAGATGAAAAACTGTTTTTT
J gene: TRBJ1-4
clone size: many
D gene: .
CDR3 length: 13
V gene: TRBV10-3

CDR3 protein: CASSFYTGELFF
CDR3 DNA: TGTGCCAGCAGTTTCTACACCGGGGAGCTGTTTTTT
J gene: TRBJ2-2
clone size: many
D gene: .
CDR3 length: 12
V gene: TRBV7-2

CDR3 protein: CSARDGSRDSYEQYF
CDR3 DNA: TGCAGTGCTAGAGATGGGAGTAGGGATTCCTACGAGCAGTACTTC
J gene: TRBJ2-7
clone size: .
D gene: .
CDR3 length: 15
V gene: TRBV20-1

CDR3 protein: CASSRGTEGGEQYF
CDR3 DNA: TGCGCCAGCAGCCGAGGGACAGAAGGTGGCGAGCAGTACTTC
J gene: TRBJ2-7
clone size: .
D gene: TRBD1
CDR3 length: 14
V gene: TRBV5-1

CDR3 protein: CASIQRGDYGYTF
CDR3 DNA: TGTGCCAGCATTCAACGAGGGGACTATGGCTACACCTTC
J gene: TRBJ1-2
clone size: many
D gene: .
CDR3 length: 13
V gene: TRBV28

CDR3 protein: CSASVGPTYNSPLHF
CDR3 DNA: TGCAGTGCCTCGGTGGGGCCGACTTATAATTCACCCCTCCACTTT
J gene: TRBJ1-6
clone size: .
D gene: .
CDR3 length: 15
V gene: TRBV20-1

CDR3 protein: CASSPIGQGSPLHF
CDR3 DNA: TGTGCCAGCAGTCCGATCGGACAGGGTTCACCCCTCCACTTT
J gene: TRBJ1-6
clone size: few
D gene: TRBD1
CDR3 length: 14
V gene: TRBV27

CDR3 protein: CASSPRPGDSSYEQYF
CDR3 DNA: TGTGCCAGCAGCCCGAGGCCAGGGGATAGCTCCTACGAGCAGTACTTC
J gene: TRBJ2-7
clone size: .
D gene: .
CDR3 length: 16
V gene: TRBV12-3/TRBV12-4

CDR3 protein: CTSSLAHGGNTIYF
CDR3 DNA: TGTACCAGCAGCCTAGCCCACGGGGGAAACACCATATATTTT
J gene: TRBJ1-3
clone size: .
D gene: .
CDR3 length: 14
V gene: TRBV6-2/TRBV6-3

CDR3 protein: CATSPGTANYGYTF
CDR3 DNA: TGTGCCACCAGTCCCGGGACAGCTAACTATGGCTACACCTTC
J gene: TRBJ1-2
clone size: many
D gene: TRBD1
CDR3 length: 14
V gene: TRBV24-1

CDR3 protein: CATSGTGVTDTQYF
CDR3 DNA: TGTGCCACCTCCGGGACAGGGGTTACAGATACGCAGTATTTT
J gene: TRBJ2-3
clone size: .
D gene: TRBD1
CDR3 length: 14
V gene: TRBV24-1

CDR3 protein: CAWSEKNYLKAFF
CDR3 DNA: TGTGCCTGGAGCGAGAAGAATTACCTGAAGGCTTTCTTT
J gene: TRBJ1-1
clone size: .
D gene: .
CDR3 length: 13
V gene: TRBV30

CDR3 protein: CASIQGAMGSQPQHF
CDR3 DNA: TGTGCCAGTATACAGGGAGCCATGGGAAGTCAGCCCCAGCATTTT
J gene: TRBJ1-5
clone size: few
D gene: .
CDR3 length: 15
V gene: TRBV12-3/TRBV12-4

CDR3 protein: CASSYSEGGYGYTF
CDR3 DNA: TGTGCCAGCAGTTACTCGGAAGGGGGCTATGGCTACACCTTC
J gene: TRBJ1-2
clone size: few
D gene: .
CDR3 length: 14
V gene: TRBV6-5

CDR3 protein: CASSASDSYSNQPQHF
CDR3 DNA: TGTGCCAGTAGTGCCTCCGACAGCTATAGCAATCAGCCCCAGCATTTT
J gene: TRBJ1-5
clone size: few
D gene: .
CDR3 length: 16
V gene: TRBV19

CDR3 protein: CASSQGLSLSGNTIYF
CDR3 DNA: TGCGCCAGCAGCCAAGGGCTCAGCCTCTCTGGAAACACCATATATTTT
J gene: TRBJ1-3
clone size: .
D gene: .
CDR3 length: 16
V gene: TRBV4-1

CDR3 protein: CASSYSSGGRKEKLFF
CDR3 DNA: TGTGCCAGCAGTTACTCTTCGGGGGGGAGGAAGGAAAAACTGTTTTTT
J gene: TRBJ1-4
clone size: many
D gene: .
CDR3 length: 16
V gene: TRBV6-2/TRBV6-3

CDR3 protein: CATSRRLAEFTYEQYF
CDR3 DNA: TGTGCCACCAGCAGAAGACTAGCGGAGTTCACCTACGAGCAGTACTTC
J gene: TRBJ2-7
clone size: many
D gene: TRBD2
CDR3 length: 16
V gene: TRBV15

CDR3 protein: CASSEDRGSYNEQFF
CDR3 DNA: TGTGCCAGCAGTGAAGACCGAGGATCCTACAATGAGCAGTTCTTC
J gene: TRBJ2-1
clone size: few
D gene: .
CDR3 length: 15
V gene: TRBV6-1

CDR3 protein: CASSSGQFKNIQYF
CDR3 DNA: TGTGCCAGCAGCTCAGGACAGTTCAAAAACATTCAGTACTTC
J gene: TRBJ2-4
clone size: few
D gene: .
CDR3 length: 14
V gene: TRBV11-3

CDR3 protein: CASSYSQLGGGYEQYF
CDR3 DNA: TGTGCCAGCAGTTACTCACAGCTTGGAGGGGGCTACGAGCAGTACTTC
J gene: TRBJ2-7
clone size: .
D gene: .
CDR3 length: 16
V gene: TRBV6-2/TRBV6-3

CDR3 protein: CASSHLGTASNYGYTF
CDR3 DNA: TGTGCCAGCAGTCACCTGGGGACGGCGTCTAACTATGGCTACACCTTC
J gene: TRBJ1-2
clone size: many
D gene: .
CDR3 length: 16
V gene: TRBV28

CDR3 protein: CASSQGHFPRGETQYF
CDR3 DNA: TGCGCCAGCAGCCAAGGTCACTTCCCGAGGGGGGAGACCCAGTACTTC
J gene: TRBJ2-5
clone size: .
D gene: .
CDR3 length: 16
V gene: TRBV4-1

CDR3 protein: CASSPPRQGSYEQYF
CDR3 DNA: TGTGCCAGCAGTCCCCCCCGACAAGGCTCCTACGAGCAGTACTTC
J gene: TRBJ2-7
clone size: many
D gene: .
CDR3 length: 15
V gene: TRBV28

CDR3 protein: CASSQDRTVATEAFF
CDR3 DNA: TGCGCCAGCAGCCAAGATAGGACAGTCGCAACTGAAGCTTTCTTT
J gene: TRBJ1-1
clone size: few
D gene: .
CDR3 length: 15
V gene: TRBV4-1

CDR3 protein: CASSLPPGQGEAFF
CDR3 DNA: TGTGCCAGCAGCTTACCCCCGGGACAGGGAGAAGCTTTCTTT
J gene: TRBJ1-1
clone size: .
D gene: TRBD1
CDR3 length: 14
V gene: TRBV28

CDR3 protein: CASSLGQGAWQPQHF
CDR3 DNA: TGTGCCAGCAGCCTGGGGCAGGGGGCATGGCAGCCCCAGCATTTT
J gene: TRBJ1-5
clone size: many
D gene: TRBD1
CDR3 length: 15
V gene: TRBV11-2

CDR3 protein: CASSLALGRLGDSYGYTF
CDR3 DNA: TGTGCCAGCAGCTTAGCGCTTGGCAGACTGGGGGATTCCTATGGCTACACCTTC
J gene: TRBJ1-2
clone size: .
D gene: .
CDR3 length: 18
V gene: TRBV7-9

CDR3 protein: CASSLVGGAETQYF
CDR3 DNA: TGTGCCAGCAGTTTAGTTGGGGGCGCGGAGACCCAGTACTTC
J gene: TRBJ2-5
clone size: many
D gene: .
CDR3 length: 14
V gene: TRBV28